A selection of T cell receptor beta chains follows, all from one sample in a study of T cell changes during pregnancy in multiple sclerosis. Sequenced by immunoSEQ multiplex PCR; TCRdb stores in-frame clones only, minus some. Among roughly 57,000 clones listed, 92% were seen once. Specimen: CD4+ T cells from peripheral blood mononuclear cells, collected after pregnancy. The receptors stem from a female donor with multiple sclerosis, enrolled in a pregnancy study. Both conserved end residues are part of each CDR3. The D gene is left open where the match is weak. Only some rows state a clone size, as once, few, many or a class for expanded clones.

TRBJ2-5 | NA | NA | TRBV27 | CASSSTKATQYF | TGTGCCAGCAGTTCCACTAAGGCGACCCAGTACTTC
TRBJ1-3 | NA | NA | TRBV2 | CASSEQATGNTIYF | TGTGCCAGCAGTGAACAGGCGACTGGAAACACCATATATTTT
TRBJ2-5 | NA | TRBD2 | TRBV5-1 | CASRSRGGSQETQYF | TGCGCCAGCCGGTCTCGCGGGGGGTCCCAAGAGACCCAGTACTTC
TRBJ2-4 | NA | TRBD1 | TRBV6-6 | CASTGTGGTGIQYF | TGTGCCAGCACCGGGACAGGGGGCACCGGCATTCAGTACTTC
TRBJ2-5 | NA | NA | TRBV7-3 | CASSLTSGKETQYF | TGTGCCAGCAGCTTAACTAGCGGAAAAGAGACCCAGTACTTC
TRBJ2-7 | NA | TRBD1 | TRBV6-5 | CASSFITLGQGHEQYF | TGTGCCAGCAGTTTCATAACCCTGGGACAGGGCCACGAGCAGTACTTC
TRBJ2-1 | NA | TRBD2 | TRBV4-2 | CASSQDRGVSYNEQFF | TGTGCCAGCAGCCAAGATCGGGGGGTTTCCTACAATGAGCAGTTCTTC
TRBJ2-6 | once | NA | TRBV7-2 | CASSLGASGANVLTF | TGTGCCAGCAGCTTGGGGGCCTCTGGGGCCAACGTCCTGACTTTC
TRBJ1-5 | few | TRBD1 | TRBV2 | CASSIRTGQGNQPQHF | TGTGCCAGCAGTATTAGGACAGGGCAGGGGAATCAGCCCCAGCATTTT
TRBJ1-5 | NA | TRBD1 | TRBV2 | CASRGDSSNQPQHF | TGTGCCAGCAGGGGGGACAGTAGCAATCAGCCCCAGCATTTT
TRBJ1-2 | NA | NA | TRBV5-5 | CASSLYFLYGYTF | TGTGCCAGCAGCTTGTATTTCCTCTATGGCTACACCTTC
TRBJ1-3 | NA | NA | TRBV7-6 | CASSLQGSGNTIYF | TGTGCCAGCAGCTTACAGGGCTCTGGAAACACCATATATTTT
TRBJ2-3 | NA | TRBD1 | TRBV4-3 | CASSQDGPGQGVDTQYF | TGCGCCAGCAGCCAAGATGGGCCGGGACAGGGGGTGGATACGCAGTATTTT
TRBJ1-1 | NA | TRBD1 | TRBV27 | CASSRTGGLLTEAFF | TGTGCCAGCAGTCGTACAGGGGGCCTTCTCACTGAAGCTTTCTTT
TRBJ2-3 | NA | NA | TRBV2 | CASSALREGTDTQYF | TGTGCCAGCAGTGCGTTGAGGGAAGGCACAGATACGCAGTATTTT
TRBJ1-2 | NA | NA | TRBV5-6 | CASSPPGYGYTF | TGTGCCAGCAGCCCACCCGGGTATGGCTACACCTTC
TRBJ2-3 | NA | NA | TRBV7-2 | CASSLGTSTDTQYF | TGTGCCAGCAGCTTAGGGACAAGCACAGATACGCAGTATTTT
TRBJ1-6 | NA | NA | TRBV7-2 | CASSSNILDNSPLHF | TGTGCCAGCAGCTCTAATATTCTAGATAATTCACCCCTCCACTTT
TRBJ2-1 | NA | TRBD2 | TRBV5-4 | CASSLGLAGGQVYNEQFF | TGTGCCAGCAGCTTGGGACTAGCGGGGGGGCAGGTCTACAATGAGCAGTTCTTC
TRBJ2-7 | NA | NA | TRBV30 | CAWSLLGGVNSNEQYF | TGTGCCTGGAGTCTCCTAGGAGGGGTGAATTCGAACGAGCAGTACTTC
TRBJ1-2 | few | NA | TRBV7-3 | CASSTQGDGYTF | TGTGCCAGCAGTACCCAGGGCGATGGCTACACCTTC
TRBJ1-5 | NA | NA | TRBV18 | CASSRGGVGNQPQHF | TGTGCCAGCTCCCGGGGAGGTGTCGGCAATCAGCCCCAGCATTTT
TRBJ2-1 | NA | TRBD2 | TRBV30 | CAWSSSGGYNEQFF | TGTGCCTGGAGCTCTAGCGGGGGCTACAATGAGCAGTTCTTC
TRBJ1-1 | NA | NA | TRBV11-2 | CASSFRGTKAFF | TGTGCCAGCAGCTTTAGAGGGACAAAAGCTTTCTTT
TRBJ2-1 | NA | TRBD2 | TRBV9 | CASSVGVGGGNNEQFF | TGTGCCAGCAGCGTAGGGGTAGGCGGGGGTAACAATGAGCAGTTCTTC
TRBJ2-1 | NA | NA | TRBV19 | CASSRRGNEQFF | TGTGCCAGTAGTAGAAGGGGGAATGAGCAGTTCTTC
TRBJ2-6 | NA | NA | TRBV27 | CASSFSGLPNVLTF | TGTGCCAGCAGTTTTTCAGGACTCCCCAACGTCCTGACTTTC
TRBJ1-2 | few | NA | TRBV19 | CASSIGPGVYGYTF | TGTGCCAGTAGTATAGGTCCGGGGGTCTATGGCTACACCTTC